This is a list of T cell receptor beta chains from one sample in a study of blood T cell repertoires in COVID-19. Assay: immunoSEQ multiplex PCR; the TCRdb copy retains only in-frame clones and omits some. The sample shows 250,000 to 300,000 clones, roughly nine tenths of them seen only once. The sequencing sample was made of PBMCs or T cells enriched from blood (not recorded which). The receptors were gathered from a human donor in a cohort exposed to, infected with or recovered from COVID-19 (not recorded which). The donor label of this sample is uncertain. The CDR3 runs from the conserved cysteine through the conserved F or W. D genes are given only for firm matches. The size entry is marked missing in some rows and otherwise reads once, few, many or a size class.

cdr3_nt cdr3_aa clone_size v_call d_call j_call
TGTGCCAGCAGTGCCGACAGGGGTAACACTGAAGCTTTCTTT CASSADRGNTEAFF NA TRBV2 TRBD1 TRBJ1-1
TGTGCCAGCAGCGTAGGGTCAAGCGGGAGCACAGATACGCAGTATTTT CASSVGSSGSTDTQYF NA TRBV9 NA TRBJ2-3
TGTGCCAGCAGCCGCCCAGGCGGGGGAGGGCTTAATGAAAAACTGTTTTTT CASSRPGGGGLNEKLFF NA TRBV5-8 NA TRBJ1-4
TGTGCCAGCAGCCCGGGACAGGGGGCCTACGAGCAGTACTTC CASSPGQGAYEQYF NA TRBV5-5 TRBD1 TRBJ2-7
TGCGCCAGCAGCCAACCGACAGGAGGCACAGATACGCAGTATTTT CASSQPTGGTDTQYF NA TRBV5-1 NA TRBJ2-3
TGTGCCAGCAGCTCAACCTTCGGGACAGCGAACACCGGGGAGCTGTTTTTT CASSSTFGTANTGELFF NA TRBV7-9 TRBD1 TRBJ2-2
TGTGCCAGTAGTTTGCTAGCCAGGGGGAACGAGCAGTACTTC CASSLLARGNEQYF NA TRBV19 TRBD1 TRBJ2-7
TGTGCCAGCAGTTTCCCAGATTTCTCCTACGAGCAGTACTTC CASSFPDFSYEQYF NA TRBV28 NA TRBJ2-7
TGTGCCATCAGTGAGTCCCAACTACAGGAGAACGGAAACACCATATATTTT CAISESQLQENGNTIYF NA TRBV10-3 NA TRBJ1-3
TGTGCCACCCCCTGGGGGGGGGAGAGGATTTTTGGCTACACCTTC CATPWGGERIFGYTF NA TRBV6-4 NA TRBJ1-2
TGTGCCACGTCCCGGGACACCCGGGGGGGTATCAATGAGCAGTTCTTC CATSRDTRGGINEQFF NA TRBV25-1 TRBD2 TRBJ2-1
TGTGCCAGCAGCGTAGCCCTTAACACCGGGGAGCTGTTTTTT CASSVALNTGELFF few TRBV9 NA TRBJ2-2
TGTGCCAGCAGCCCAGGGGTCTCCTACGAGCAGTACTTC CASSPGVSYEQYF NA TRBV3-1/TRBV3-2 NA TRBJ2-7
TGTGCCAGCTCCCCCAAGAGGGGGACAGGGGAGGGTAGAGAGCAGTACTTC CASSPKRGTGEGREQYF NA TRBV18 TRBD1 TRBJ2-7
TGTGCCAGCAGCCAAGTAGCCGGGTCCGAAGCTTTCTTT CASSQVAGSEAFF NA TRBV14 NA TRBJ1-1
TGCGCCAGCAGCGTAATTAACAGGGGAAGGGACACCGGGGAGCTGTTTTTT CASSVINRGRDTGELFF NA TRBV5-1 TRBD1 TRBJ2-2
TGTGCCTGGGACAGGGACCTTAACTATGGCTACACCTTC CAWDRDLNYGYTF NA TRBV30 TRBD1 TRBJ1-2
TGTGCCAGCAGCTTAGATCTGGCGGGGGCAGGGGAGACCCAGTACTTC CASSLDLAGAGETQYF NA TRBV7-9 NA TRBJ2-5
TGTGCCAGTAGTATGGGAGGGATGGGGAACACTGAAGCTTTCTTT CASSMGGMGNTEAFF NA TRBV19 NA TRBJ1-1
TGTGCCAGCAGTGGGACAGGGTCCCGCTACACCTTC CASSGTGSRYTF NA TRBV12-3/TRBV12-4 TRBD1 TRBJ1-2
TGCAGTGCTAGACAGGAGACCCAGTACTTC CSARQETQYF NA TRBV20-1 NA TRBJ2-5
TGTGCCAGCTCATCGAATACCCACGGGACAGGGGGGGACACTGAAGCTTTCTTT CASSSNTHGTGGDTEAFF NA TRBV18 TRBD1 TRBJ1-1
TGTGCCAGCAGCCCGGCGACAGGACCTGGGGCCAACGTCCTGACTTTC CASSPATGPGANVLTF NA TRBV11-2 NA TRBJ2-6
TGTGCCAGCCCTTCTTACACCTTACCCAATCAGCCCCAGCATTTT CASPSYTLPNQPQHF NA TRBV18 NA TRBJ1-5
TGTGCCAGCAGCTCAGCGCAGGGCAGCCTTCTCTCCTACGAGCAGTACTTC CASSSAQGSLLSYEQYF NA TRBV7-8 NA TRBJ2-7
TGCGCCAGCAGCCAACTGACAGGGGGCGGCTATGGCTACACCTTC CASSQLTGGGYGYTF NA TRBV4-1 TRBD1 TRBJ1-2
TGCGCCAGCAGTGAGCGCGCAGGCTTCAACACTGAAGCTTTCTTT CASSERAGFNTEAFF NA TRBV10-2 NA TRBJ1-1
TGTGCCAGCAGCGTAGGACTAGCGGCGATCCCCCAAGAGACCCAGTACTTC CASSVGLAAIPQETQYF NA TRBV9 TRBD2 TRBJ2-5
TGTGCCAGCAGCTCCCGGGGACTAGCGGGGGGCGGTAGTTCCGGGGAGCTGTTTTTT CASSSRGLAGGGSSGELFF NA TRBV7-8 TRBD2 TRBJ2-2
TGTGCCAGCAGTTTGGGGCAGTCCTACGAGCAGTACTTC CASSLGQSYEQYF once TRBV12-3/TRBV12-4 NA TRBJ2-7
TGTGCCAGCTCCAGGGGCGCCTCCTTAGCGGGACTGTTTTTT CASSRGASLAGLFF NA TRBV19 NA TRBJ1-4
TGCGCCAGCACCATGGACCTGCGGGGGGGAACAGATACGCAGTATTTT CASTMDLRGGTDTQYF NA TRBV5-1 TRBD2 TRBJ2-3
TGTGCCAGCAGCTTAGGATTACAGGGAGAGGGCACTGAAGCTTTCTTT CASSLGLQGEGTEAFF NA TRBV7-9 NA TRBJ1-1
TGTGCCAGCTCACTCGCTTCGACTAGTTACAATGAGCAGTTCTTC CASSLASTSYNEQFF NA TRBV18 NA TRBJ2-1
TGTGCCAGCAGGCAGACAGGGTTCACTGAAGCTTTCTTT CASRQTGFTEAFF NA TRBV14 TRBD1 TRBJ1-1
TGTGCCAGCAGCGGTATAGCGGGGGGCGTATCCGTCACCGGGGAGCTGTTTTTT CASSGIAGGVSVTGELFF NA TRBV21-1 NA TRBJ2-2
TGTGCCAGCAGCTTTGGACCCGGGACAGGGGGTATTCAGTACTTC CASSFGPGTGGIQYF once TRBV7-3 TRBD1 TRBJ2-4
TGTGCCACCTCGACCACAGGGTTCGGCTACACCTTC CATSTTGFGYTF few TRBV12-3/TRBV12-4 NA TRBJ1-2
TGTGCCAGCAGCCTCAACGGACAGTCAAACACTGAAGCTTTCTTT CASSLNGQSNTEAFF NA TRBV7-3 NA TRBJ1-1
TGTGCCAGCAGTTTTTCAGGGCTCCAAGAGACCCAGTACTTC CASSFSGLQETQYF NA TRBV27 NA TRBJ2-5
TGTGCCAGCTCACCTGGACAGGGGCGCGACTATGGCTACACCTTC CASSPGQGRDYGYTF NA TRBV18 TRBD1 TRBJ1-2
TGTGCCAGCAGTGGAGGCAGGGGGCAGGTTGAAGCTTTCTTT CASSGGRGQVEAFF NA TRBV2 TRBD1 TRBJ1-1
TGCGCCAGCAGCCATCGTCCCTTGGCACAGCACAATACCTACGAGCAGTACTTC CASSHRPLAQHNTYEQYF NA TRBV4-1 NA TRBJ2-7
TGTGCCAGCAGCCAACCCGCCCGGGCGGAGACAGGGAATGAGCAGTTCTTC CASSQPARAETGNEQFF many TRBV7-9 TRBD1 TRBJ2-1
TGTGCCAGCAGCCCGCGACCAACAGGGGGCGTTTATTCACCCCTCCACTTT CASSPRPTGGVYSPLHF NA TRBV7-9 TRBD1 TRBJ1-6
TGCGCGGGAGTTGCATCAGGAAACACCATATATTTT CAGVASGNTIYF NA TRBV29-1 NA TRBJ1-3
TGTGCCAGCAGCTTGGTACGCCGGGGGGCCCCAGAGGCCTACACCTTC CASSLVRRGAPEAYTF NA TRBV5-6 NA TRBJ1-2
TGTGCCAGCAGTCCCCGCCGGACTAACGAGCAGTACTTC CASSPRRTNEQYF NA TRBV6-5 NA TRBJ2-7
TGTGCCAGCAGCCCCCGGGATCCGGACACCGGGGAGCTGTTTTTT CASSPRDPDTGELFF NA TRBV4-2 NA TRBJ2-2
TGTGCCAGCAGCCAGGGGGGAGGCAACACTGAAGCTTTCTTT CASSQGGGNTEAFF NA TRBV7-2 TRBD1 TRBJ1-1
TGTGCCTGGAGGGCGGGTACTAAAGGCATATATTTT CAWRAGTKGIYF NA TRBV30 NA TRBJ1-3
TGTGCCAGTAGTGCCTCGGGGGGACTTCAAGAGACCCAGTACTTC CASSASGGLQETQYF NA TRBV19 TRBD2 TRBJ2-5
TGTGCCACCTCCAAGGGGGTTGGCTACACCTTC CATSKGVGYTF NA TRBV6-5 NA TRBJ1-2
TGTGCCAGCAGCTTGGTACTAGCGGGGGGAGATACGCAGTATTTT CASSLVLAGGDTQYF few TRBV5-5 TRBD2 TRBJ2-3